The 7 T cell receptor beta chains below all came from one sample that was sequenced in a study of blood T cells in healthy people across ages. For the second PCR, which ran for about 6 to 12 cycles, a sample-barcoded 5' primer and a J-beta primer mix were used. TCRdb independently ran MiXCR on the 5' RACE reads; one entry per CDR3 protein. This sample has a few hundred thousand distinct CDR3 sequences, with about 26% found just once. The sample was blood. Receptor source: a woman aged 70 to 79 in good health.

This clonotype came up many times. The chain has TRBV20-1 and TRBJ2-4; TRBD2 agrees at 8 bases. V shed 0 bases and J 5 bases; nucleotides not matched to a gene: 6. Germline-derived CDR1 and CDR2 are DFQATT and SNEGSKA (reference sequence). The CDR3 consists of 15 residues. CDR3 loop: CSARDPERGQNIQYF. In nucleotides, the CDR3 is TGCAGTGCTAGAGATCCAGAGCGGGGGCAAAACATTCAGTACTTC.

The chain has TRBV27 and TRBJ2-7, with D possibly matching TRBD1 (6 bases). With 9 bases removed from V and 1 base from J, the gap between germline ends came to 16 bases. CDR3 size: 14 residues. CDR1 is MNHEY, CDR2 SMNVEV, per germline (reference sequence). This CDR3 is CASSRGTPSYEQYF. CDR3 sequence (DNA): TGTGCCAGTAGCCGTGGGACACCTTCCTACGAGCAGTACTTC.

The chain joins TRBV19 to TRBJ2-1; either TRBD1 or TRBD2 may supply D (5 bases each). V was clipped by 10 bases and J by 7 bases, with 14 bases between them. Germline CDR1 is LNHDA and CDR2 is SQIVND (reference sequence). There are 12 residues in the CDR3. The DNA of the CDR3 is TGTGCCACCCTGGGTTGGGGGAATGAGCAGTTCTTC. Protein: CATLGWGNEQFF. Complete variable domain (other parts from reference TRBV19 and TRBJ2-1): DGGITQSPKYLFRKEGQNVTLSCEQNLNHDAMYWYRQDPGQGLRLIYYSQIVNDFQKGDIAEGYSVSREKKESFPLTVTSAQKNPTAFYLCATLGWGNEQFFGPGTRLTVL.

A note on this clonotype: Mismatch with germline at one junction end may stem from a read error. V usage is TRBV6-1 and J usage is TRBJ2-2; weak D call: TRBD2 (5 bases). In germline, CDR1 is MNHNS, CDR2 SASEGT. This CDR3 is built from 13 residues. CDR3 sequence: CASRGVSAGERFF. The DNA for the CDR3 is TGTGCCAGCAGGGGCGTTTCCGCCGGGGAGCGGTTTTTT.

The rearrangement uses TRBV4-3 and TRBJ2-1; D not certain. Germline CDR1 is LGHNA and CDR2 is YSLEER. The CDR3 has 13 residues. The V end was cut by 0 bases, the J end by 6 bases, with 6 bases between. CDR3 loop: CASSQELRNEQFF. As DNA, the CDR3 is TGCGCCAGCAGCCAAGAGTTACGCAATGAGCAGTTCTTC.

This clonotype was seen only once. The CDR3 region is CASSQGGRGIYNEQFF. The CDR3 DNA sequence: TGTGCCAGCAGCCAAGGGGGCAGGGGGATCTACAATGAGCAGTTCTTC. The chain joins TRBV14 to TRBJ2-1, with 7 positions matching TRBD1. The germline gives CDR1 SGHDN, CDR2 FVKESK. This CDR3 has 16 amino acids. The junction had 6 bases not matched to a gene; V was cut back by 1 base and J by 3 bases. The full variable domain, with the rest looked up from reference TRBV14 and TRBJ2-1, is EAGVTQFPSHSVIEKGQTVTLRCDPISGHDNLYWYRRVMGKEIKFLLHFVKESKQDESGMPNNRFLAERTGGTYSTLKVQPAELEDSGVYFCASSQGGRGIYNEQFFGPGTRLTVL.

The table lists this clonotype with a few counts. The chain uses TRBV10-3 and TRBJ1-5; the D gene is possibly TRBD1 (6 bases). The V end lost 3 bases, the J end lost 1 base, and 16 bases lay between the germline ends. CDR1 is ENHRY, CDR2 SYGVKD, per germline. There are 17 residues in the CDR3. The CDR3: CAISDFLGTPSNQPQHF. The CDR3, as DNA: TGTGCCATCAGTGATTTTCTGGGGACACCCAGCAATCAGCCCCAGCATTTT.